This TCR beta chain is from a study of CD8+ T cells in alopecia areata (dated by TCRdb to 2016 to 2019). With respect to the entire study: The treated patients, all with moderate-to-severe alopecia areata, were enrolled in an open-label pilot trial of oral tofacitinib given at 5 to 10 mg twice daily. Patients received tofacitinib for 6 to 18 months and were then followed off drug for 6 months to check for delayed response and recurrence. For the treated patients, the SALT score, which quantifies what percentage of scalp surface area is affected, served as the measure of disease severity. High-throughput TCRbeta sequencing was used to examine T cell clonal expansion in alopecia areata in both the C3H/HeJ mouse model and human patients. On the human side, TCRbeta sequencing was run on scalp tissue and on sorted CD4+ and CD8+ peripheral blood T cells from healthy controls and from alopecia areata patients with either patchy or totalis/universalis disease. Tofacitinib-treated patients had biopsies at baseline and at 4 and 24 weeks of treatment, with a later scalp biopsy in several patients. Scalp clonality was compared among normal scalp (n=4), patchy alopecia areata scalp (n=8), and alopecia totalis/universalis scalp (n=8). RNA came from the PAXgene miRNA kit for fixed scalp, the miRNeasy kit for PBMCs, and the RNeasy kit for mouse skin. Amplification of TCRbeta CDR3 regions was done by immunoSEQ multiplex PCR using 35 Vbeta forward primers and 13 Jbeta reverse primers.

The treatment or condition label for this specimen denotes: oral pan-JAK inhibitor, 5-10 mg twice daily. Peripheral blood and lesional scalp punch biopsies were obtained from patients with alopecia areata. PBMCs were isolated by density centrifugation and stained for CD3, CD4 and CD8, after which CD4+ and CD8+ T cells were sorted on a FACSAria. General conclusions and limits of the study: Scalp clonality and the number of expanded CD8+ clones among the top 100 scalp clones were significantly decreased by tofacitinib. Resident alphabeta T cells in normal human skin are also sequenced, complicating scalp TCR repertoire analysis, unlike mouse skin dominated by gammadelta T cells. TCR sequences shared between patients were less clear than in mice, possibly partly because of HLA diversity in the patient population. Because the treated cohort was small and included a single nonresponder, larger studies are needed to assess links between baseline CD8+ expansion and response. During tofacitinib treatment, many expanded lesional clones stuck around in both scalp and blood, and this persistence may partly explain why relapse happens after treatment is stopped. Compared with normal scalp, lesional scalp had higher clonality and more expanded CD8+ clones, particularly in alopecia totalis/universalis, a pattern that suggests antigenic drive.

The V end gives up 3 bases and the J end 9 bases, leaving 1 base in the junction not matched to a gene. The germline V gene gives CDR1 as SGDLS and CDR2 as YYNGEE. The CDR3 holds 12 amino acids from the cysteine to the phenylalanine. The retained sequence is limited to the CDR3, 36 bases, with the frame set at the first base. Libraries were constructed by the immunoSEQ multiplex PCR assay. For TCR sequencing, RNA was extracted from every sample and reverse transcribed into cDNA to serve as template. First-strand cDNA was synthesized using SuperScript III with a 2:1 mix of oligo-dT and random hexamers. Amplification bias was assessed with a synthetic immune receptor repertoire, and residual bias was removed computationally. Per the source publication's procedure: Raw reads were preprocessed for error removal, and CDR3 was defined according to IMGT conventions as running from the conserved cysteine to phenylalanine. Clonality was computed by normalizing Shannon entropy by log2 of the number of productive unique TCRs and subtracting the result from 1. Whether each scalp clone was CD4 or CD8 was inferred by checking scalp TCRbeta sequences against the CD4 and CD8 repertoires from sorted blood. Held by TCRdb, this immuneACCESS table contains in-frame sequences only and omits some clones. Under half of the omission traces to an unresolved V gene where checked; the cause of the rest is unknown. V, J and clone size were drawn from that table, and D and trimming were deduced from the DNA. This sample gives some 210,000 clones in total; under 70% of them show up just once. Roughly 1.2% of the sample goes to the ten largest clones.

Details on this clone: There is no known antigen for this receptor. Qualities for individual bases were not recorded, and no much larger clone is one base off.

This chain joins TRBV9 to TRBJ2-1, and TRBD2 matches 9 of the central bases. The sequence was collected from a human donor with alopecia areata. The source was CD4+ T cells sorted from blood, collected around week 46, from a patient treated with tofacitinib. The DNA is TGTGCCAGCAGCGCGACTAGCGGTGAGCAGTTCTTC. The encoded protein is CASSATSGEQFF.